These 17 T cell receptor beta chains came from one sample sequenced in a study of CD8+ T cells in alopecia areata. Markers used for sorting pooled cutaneous lymph node cells were CD4, CD8alpha, NKG2D, NKG2ACE and others. Sequencing templates came from extracted RNA that was reverse transcribed into cDNA. Some clones are missing from TCRdb's copy, which holds only in-frame ones; the method was immunoSEQ multiplex PCR. The sample contains around 300,000 clones, none of them singletons. The sequenced sample consisted of CD4+ T cells sorted from a lymph node. These receptors were taken from a C3H/HeJ mouse with alopecia areata. The strain's MHC: H2-k.

This clone was seen only a few times. Mouse germline and gene names are used. Coverage ceases 4 residues before the CDR3 finishes, and the germline J gene fills in the end. The gene calls are TRBV13-1 and TRBJ2-5, with TRBD1 matching 9 bases. CDR3 length: 16 amino acids. The V gene's germline CDR1 is NSHNY and CDR2 SYGAGN. The CDR3 sequence is CASSDATGGMEDTQYF. Partial CDR3 DNA: TGTGCCAGCAGTGATGCGACAGGGGGAATGGAAGAC.

This clone was picked up a small number of times. The listed genes are named as in mouse. The DNA ends 4 residues before the CDR3 does, and the rest of the CDR3 is filled in from the germline J gene. The genes are TRBV31 and TRBJ2-3; weak D call: TRBD1 (5 bases). Trimming pared 8 bases from V and 0 bases from J, leaving 9 bases between. Looked up from germline, CDR1 is GKSSPN and CDR2 is SITVG. The CDR3 spans 12 residues. The CDR3 sequence: CARGDSAETLYF. The sequenced CDR3 bases are TGTGCCCGAGGGGATAGTGCAGAA.

About this clone itself: The listed genes are named as in mouse. The read terminates 4 residues ahead of where the CDR3 ends, so the germline J gene completes it. The chain joins TRBV13-1 to TRBJ2-1; 11 bases line up with TRBD2. The germline V gene encodes CDR1 NSHNY and CDR2 SYGAGN. CDR3 length: 15 amino acids. CDR3 DNA (partial): TGTGCCAGCAGTGGGAACTGGGGGGGCGCCTCT. Its protein product is CASSGNWGGAS. The whole CDR3 is CASSGNWGGASEQFF.

This clone has just a few counts. The gene names here belong to mouse. The read stops 4 residues short of the end of the CDR3; the missing end is completed from the germline J gene. The chain links TRBV5 to TRBJ2-5; TRBD2 matches at 8 bases. The CDR3 extends over 17 amino acids. Germline V lookup: CDR1 LGHNA, CDR2 YNLKQL (reference sequence). The part of the CDR3 DNA that was read is TGTGCCAGCAGCCAAGATCGATATTCCTGGGGGGAAGAC. It translates to CASSQDRYSWGED. The entire CDR3 protein is CASSQDRYSWGEDTQYF.

Comments on this clone: Genes and germline come from the mouse. The sequenced fragment ends 4 residues before the CDR3 boundary, so the rest is inferred from the germline J gene. This chain uses TRBV13-1 with TRBJ1-1; 8 positions match TRBD1. This CDR3 has 14 amino acids. V trimming: 4 bases; J trimming: 0 bases; junction bases outside the gene matches: 2. CDR1 NSHNY and CDR2 SYGAGN come from the germline V gene. The part of the CDR3 DNA that was read is TGTGCCAGCAGTTACAGGGGGACAAACACA. Its protein product is CASSYRGTNT. The CDR3 reads in full as CASSYRGTNTEVFF.

This clone was seen only a few times. All gene names here are mouse names. The CDR3 end lies 4 residues beyond the end of the read and is filled in from the germline J gene. The rearrangement joins TRBV13-2 to TRBJ2-2; weak D call: TRBD2 (5 bases). The germline V gene encodes CDR1 NNHNN and CDR2 SYGAGS (reference sequence). The CDR3 length is 14 residues. The ends were cut back, 0 bases at V and 3 bases at J, with 6 bases in the middle. The DNA read from the CDR3 is TGTGCCAGCGGTGATGACTGGTACACCGGG. This gives the protein CASGDDWYTG. The whole CDR3 region reads CASGDDWYTGQLYF.

Notes on this clone: Gene names and germline match the mouse. The CDR3 extends 4 residues past the end of the read, so its final part is completed from the germline J gene. The chain couples TRBV13-3 to TRBJ2-2; D not certain. Trimming cost V 0 bases and J 3 bases, with 3 bases left between them. CDR3 size: 13 residues. In germline, CDR1 is NNHDY, CDR2 SYVADS. The part of the CDR3 DNA that was read is TGTGCCAGCAGTGATGTGGACACCGGG. Its translation: CASSDVDTG. Given in full, the CDR3 is CASSDVDTGQLYF.

On this clone itself: The genes and germline here are from mouse. Incomplete CDR3 DNA: TGTGCCAGCAGTCAGGGGGCGGAC. It encodes CASSQGAD. The whole CDR3 sequence is CASSQGADTQYF. V usage is TRBV19 and J usage is TRBJ2-5; 8 positions agree with TRBD1. The read gets to within 4 residues of the CDR3 end, and the germline J gene fills in the rest. Germline CDR1 is FNHDT and CDR2 is SITEND (reference sequence). CDR3 length equals 12 residues.

There are a few counts of this clone. Gene names are the mouse ones. The read ends 4 residues before the CDR3 terminus; that terminus is restored from the germline J gene. This chain links TRBV17 with TRBJ2-7, with a tentative D call TRBD2 (7 bases). The germline CDR1 and CDR2 sequences are MNHDT and YYDKIL. The CDR3 covers 15 residues. Trimming left V 3 bases short and J 0 bases short, with 12 bases between. The CDR3 is CASSSWGRISYEQYF. The sequenced CDR3 bases are TGTGCTAGCAGTAGCTGGGGGCGGATCTCCTAT.

This clone was detected only a few times. Gene names and germline refer to mouse. The read is 3 residues too short to cover the CDR3 end, so that end is filled in from the germline J gene. At the DNA level, this CDR3 is encoded by other sequences in the same sample as well. The chain employs TRBV13-1 and TRBJ1-6, with 7 bases fitting TRBD1. TRBJ1-6 is designated an ORF whose function remains uncertain. The CDR3 extends over 14 amino acids. Germline CDR1 is NSHNY and CDR2 is SYGAGN. Trimming removed 2 bases from V and 4 bases from J; junction bases left unmatched: 0. Here the CDR3 reads CASSETGYNSPLYF. Incomplete CDR3 DNA: TGTGCCAGCAGTGAGACAGGGTATAATTCGCCC.

A few counts support this clone. Each gene name is a mouse one. The observed sequence ends 4 residues before the CDR3 terminus, with the missing tail filled in from the germline J gene. V usage is TRBV1 and J usage is TRBJ1-2; D might be TRBD1 (5 bases). The CDR3 has 14 residues. The V and J ends lost 4 bases and 0 bases respectively, with 9 bases between them. Germline V gives CDR1 NSQYPW, CDR2 LRSPGD (reference sequence). CDR3 residues: CTCSEDNANSDYTF. Partial CDR3 DNA: TGCACCTGCAGTGAGGACAATGCAAACTCC.

Only a few counts were recorded for this clone. Gene names refer to mouse genes. Read coverage stops 3 residues before the CDR3 terminus; the germline J gene supplies the remainder. Additional DNA sequences in this sample encode the identical CDR3. The chain has TRBV13-1 and TRBJ1-6; D perhaps matches TRBD1 (6 bases). TRBJ1-6 is reported as an ORF; its role is uncertain. Germline values: CDR1 NSHNY, CDR2 SYGAGN. With 1 base removed from V and 4 bases from J, the gap between germline ends came to 9 bases. The CDR3 spans 15 residues. The CDR3 sequence is CASSDPDRYNSPLYF. The part of the CDR3 DNA that was read is TGTGCCAGCAGTGATCCGGACAGATATAATTCGCCC.

Note on this clone: Mouse names are used for the genes. The CDR3 end lies 4 residues beyond the end of the read and is filled in from the germline J gene. V is TRBV5 and J is TRBJ1-1, with 7 bases that match TRBD1. The CDR3 is 15 amino acids. Germline values: CDR1 LGHNA, CDR2 YNLKQL (reference sequence). Trimming at V came to 3 bases and at J to 1 base, leaving 5 bases not matched to a gene. The CDR3 reads CASSQSQGRNTEVFF. CDR3 DNA (partial): TGTGCCAGCAGCCAGTCACAGGGGAGGAACACA.

There are many counts of this clone. Germline and genes: mouse. The DNA ends 4 residues before the CDR3 does, and the rest of the CDR3 is filled in from the germline J gene. The V call is TRBV14, the J call TRBJ2-1, with a tentative D call TRBD2 (6 bases). In germline, CDR1 is SGHDT, CDR2 FRDEAV. The CDR3 loop spans 14 amino acids. V shed 5 bases and J shed 0 bases, with 9 bases lying between them. Incomplete CDR3 DNA: TGTGCCAGCAGGCCTGGGGTTAACTATGCT. Encoded protein: CASRPGVNYA. The whole CDR3 sequence is CASRPGVNYAEQFF. The entire variable domain, with the rest obtained from reference TRBV14 and TRBJ2-1, is as follows: EAGVTQSPRYAVLQEGQAVSFWCDPISGHDTLYWYQQPRDQGPQLLVYFRDEAVIDNSQLPSDRFSAVRPKGTNSTLKIQSAKQGDTATYLCASRPGVNYAEQFFGPGTRLTVL.

Concerning this clone itself: The germline and genes are mouse ones. CDR3 bases read: TGTGCTAGCAGTAGAAAAACTGGGGGGAACCAAGAC. Translated: CASSRKTGGNQD. The full-length CDR3 reads as CASSRKTGGNQDTQYF. V usage is TRBV17 and J usage is TRBJ2-5, with 9 nucleotides matching TRBD2. The read gets to within 4 residues of the CDR3 end, and the germline J gene fills in the rest. V trimming: 2 bases; J trimming: 0 bases; junction bases outside the gene matches: 3. The CDR3 totals 16 residues. Per germline, CDR1 MNHDT and CDR2 YYDKIL.

This clone occurred many times. Mouse names are used for the genes. Read coverage stops 4 residues before the CDR3 terminus; the germline J gene supplies the remainder. Additional DNA sequences in this sample encode the identical CDR3. The chain uses TRBV1 and TRBJ2-7; tentatively, D is TRBD2 (6 bases). The CDR3 totals 14 residues. V lost 3 bases to trimming and J lost 0 bases, with 9 bases between them. Germline CDR1 NSQYPW, CDR2 LRSPGD (reference sequence). CDR3 protein: CTCSAWGSSYEQYF. Incomplete CDR3 DNA: TGCACCTGCAGTGCGTGGGGGAGCTCCTAT.

In the case of this clone: Gene names and germline refer to mouse. The read stops 4 residues short of the end of the CDR3; the missing end is completed from the germline J gene. The genes are TRBV13-1 and TRBJ2-4; 8 positions match TRBD1. The CDR3 contains 14 residues. Looked up from germline, CDR1 is NSHNY and CDR2 is SYGAGN. Here the CDR3 reads CASRETGVKNTLYF. The sequenced CDR3 bases are TGTGCCAGCAGGGAGACAGGGGTGAAAAAC.